This T cell receptor beta chain was sequenced for a study of T-cell reconstitution after alpha-beta-depleted transplantation in children. The CDR3 is made up of 13 amino acids. The V end was cut by 0 bases, the J end by 7 bases, with 13 bases between. Germline CDR1 is SQVTM and CDR2 is ANQGSEA. Molecular barcoding with unique molecular identifiers was used for the TCRbeta library. One entry per CDR3 protein results from TCRdb running MiXCR on the PCR reads. Of just under 550,000 distinct CDR3 sequences detected, around 18% appear once; the ten largest clones hold less than 4%. In its sample, this clonotype was seen a few times.

The chain recombines TRBV29-1 with TRBJ2-7; a possible D gene is TRBD2 (5 bases). Sequenced material: PBMCs from the stem cell graft donor, taken from the stem cell graft. This receptor was obtained from a human donor who donated a stem cell graft to a child with acute lymphoblastic leukemia. The CDR3 DNA follows: TGCAGCGTTGAAGATCATGCGTCGGGGGAGCAGTACTTC. Its translation is CSVEDHASGEQYF.